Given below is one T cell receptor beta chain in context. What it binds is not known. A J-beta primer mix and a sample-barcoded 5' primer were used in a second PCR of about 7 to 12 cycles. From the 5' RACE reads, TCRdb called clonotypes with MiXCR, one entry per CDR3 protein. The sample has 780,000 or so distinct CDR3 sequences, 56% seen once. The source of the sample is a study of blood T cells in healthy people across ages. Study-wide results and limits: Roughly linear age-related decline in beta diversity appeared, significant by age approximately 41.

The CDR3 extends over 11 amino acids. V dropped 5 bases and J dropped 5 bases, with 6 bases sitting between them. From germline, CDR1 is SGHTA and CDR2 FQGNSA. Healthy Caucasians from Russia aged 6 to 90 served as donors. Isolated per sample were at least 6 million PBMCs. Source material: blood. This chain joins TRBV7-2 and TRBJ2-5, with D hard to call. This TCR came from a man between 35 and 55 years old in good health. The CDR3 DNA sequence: TGTGCCAGCAGCGCGATTGAGACCCAGTACTTC. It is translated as CASSAIETQYF.